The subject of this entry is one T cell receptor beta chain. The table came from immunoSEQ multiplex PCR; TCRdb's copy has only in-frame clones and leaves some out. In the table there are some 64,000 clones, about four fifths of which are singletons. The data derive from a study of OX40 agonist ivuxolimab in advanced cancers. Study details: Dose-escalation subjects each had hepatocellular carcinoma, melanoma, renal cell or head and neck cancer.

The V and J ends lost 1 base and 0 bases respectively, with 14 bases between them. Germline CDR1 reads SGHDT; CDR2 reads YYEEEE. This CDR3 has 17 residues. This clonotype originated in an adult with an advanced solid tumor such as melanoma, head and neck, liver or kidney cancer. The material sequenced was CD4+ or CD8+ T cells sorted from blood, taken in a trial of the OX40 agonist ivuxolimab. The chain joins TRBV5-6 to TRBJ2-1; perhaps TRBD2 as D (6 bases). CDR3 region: CASSLSRGAGSYNEQFF. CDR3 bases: TGTGCCAGCAGCTTGTCGAGGGGAGCGGGCTCCTACAATGAGCAGTTCTTC.